The 20 T cell receptor beta chains reported below all come from one sample, sequenced in a study of CD8+CD57+ T cells in acquired aplastic anemia. Genomic DNA, serving as template, underwent TCR beta VDJ and CDR3 profiling. TCRdb independently ran MiXCR on the reads; one entry per CDR3 protein. The sample lists some 410,000 distinct CDR3 sequences, 65% to 80% occurring once. Sequenced material: sorted CD4+, CD8+, or CD8+CD57+ T cells (not recorded which) from PBMCs. These receptors came from a human donor in good health, serving as a control.

This clonotype was found a few times. The J gene is TRBJ2-1, the V gene TRBV20-1, with D unresolved. The CDR3 is made up of 11 amino acids. V lost 0 bases and J 7 bases, leaving 4 bases between the germline ends. Germline-derived CDR1 and CDR2 are DFQATT and SNEGSKA (reference sequence). The DNA of the CDR3 is TGCAGTGCTAGAGACGGTAATGAGCAGTTCTTC. Encoded protein: CSARDGNEQFF.

CDR3 in DNA: TGCAGCGTTGGGGGACGTATGAACACTGAAGCTTTCTTT. It is translated as CSVGGRMNTEAFF. The gene calls are TRBV29-1 and TRBJ1-1, with a tentative D call TRBD1 (5 bases). The germline CDR1 and CDR2 sequences are SQVTM and ANQGSEA. Trimming removed 4 bases from V and 0 bases from J, with 9 bases in between. The CDR3 contains 13 residues.

In the case of this clonotype: Germline is not matched at one junction end, which may reflect a read error. The V call is TRBV7-7, the J call TRBJ2-2, with D hard to call. The length of the CDR3 is 14 residues. The germline CDR1 and CDR2 sequences are SSHAT and FNYEAQ (reference sequence). The CDR3 loop is CASSFRFPGRTKRF. The CDR3 nucleotides are TGTGCTAGCAGCTTCCGCTTTCCCGGGCGTACCAAGAGATTT.

The CDR3 DNA reads TGTGCCAGCAGCTTAGTTTCTTGGGCTAGCGCTAACTACGAGCAGTACTTC. It specifies CASSLVSWASANYEQYF. The chain employs TRBV7-2 and TRBJ2-7, with D tentatively TRBD2 (6 bases). CDR1 is SGHTA, CDR2 FQGNSA, per germline. V was shortened by 1 base and J by 3 bases, with 19 bases between the two germline ends. The CDR3 has 17 residues.

This clonotype was seen repeatedly, ten times or more. The rearrangement uses TRBV10-3 and TRBJ1-3; tentative D call: TRBD1 (5 bases). With 10 bases removed from V and 4 bases from J, the gap between germline ends came to 11 bases. Per the germline V gene, CDR1 is ENHRY and CDR2 is SYGVKD. The length of the CDR3 is 12 residues. The CDR3 loop reads CANSGSGNTIYF. CDR3 bases: TGTGCCAACTCAGGGTCAGGAAACACCATATATTTT.

This clonotype appeared many times. This chain links TRBV7-6 with TRBJ2-5, with unresolved D. CDR1 is SGHVS and CDR2 is FNYEAQ in the germline V gene. This CDR3 region has 15 residues. Trimming took 0 bases from V and 1 from J, leaving 9 bases between them. The CDR3 sequence is CASSLALERQETQYF. The CDR3 DNA reads as TGTGCCAGCAGCTTAGCGCTGGAGCGCCAAGAGACCCAGTACTTC.

This clonotype was seen repeatedly, ten times or more. This rearrangement joins TRBV5-6 to TRBJ2-6, with 9 nucleotides matching TRBD1. This CDR3 contains 19 residues. Germline-derived CDR1 and CDR2 are SGHDT and YYEEEE. J gave up 1 base and V 0 bases, and 8 bases lay outside the gene matches. CDR3 bases: TGTGCCAGCAGCTTGGTTGGGACAGGGCTCTTTTCTGGGGCCAACGTCCTGACTTTC. Residues: CASSLVGTGLFSGANVLTF.

The genes are TRBV10-1 and TRBJ2-1; TRBD2 matches 9 bases. CDR1 is WNHNN and CDR2 is SYGVQD in the germline V gene (reference sequence). The length of the CDR3 is 16 residues. V lost 0 bases and J lost 5; bases outside the gene matches: 5. This CDR3 is CASSESRLAGHNEQFF. CDR3 in DNA: TGCGCCAGCAGTGAGTCGAGGCTAGCGGGGCACAATGAGCAGTTCTTC.

The gene calls are TRBV7-2 and TRBJ1-3; no firm D call. The J call may be in error: the DNA end matches TRBJ2-3 better. Germline V gene lookup returns CDR1 SGHTA and CDR2 FQGNSA. CDR3 length equals 15 residues. Written as DNA, the CDR3 is TGTGCCAGCAGCTTAGTGGCACGCCGAACAGATACGCAGTATTTT. Its protein is CASSLVARRTDTQYF.

This clonotype was seen only once. The chain carries TRBV24-1 and TRBJ2-1; 8 bases align to TRBD1. V gave up 4 bases and J gave up 2 bases; unmatched junction bases: 3. Germline V gene sequence: CDR1 KGHDR, CDR2 SFDVKD. The CDR3 runs to 15 residues. The CDR3 DNA follows: TGTGCCACCAGTGAAACAGGGGGAACCTACAATGAGCAGTTCTTC. It codes for CATSETGGTYNEQFF.

This chain uses TRBV15 with TRBJ2-3, with D possibly called TRBD1 or TRBD2 (5 bases each). This CDR3 contains 13 residues. V gave up 0 bases and J gave up 4 bases, with 5 bases separating them. Per germline, CDR1 LNHNV and CDR2 YYDKDF (reference sequence). CDR3 amino acids: CATSREGADTQYF. The CDR3 nucleotides are TGTGCCACCAGCAGAGAGGGGGCAGATACGCAGTATTTT.

A note on this clonotype: Its ends do not fully match the called genes, so a read error is possible. The chain employs TRBV2 and TRBJ1-2, with D perhaps matching TRBD1 (5 bases). The germline V gene encodes CDR1 SNHLY and CDR2 FYNNEI. There are 12 residues in the CDR3. The CDR3 spells CASSEALQGRIF. The CDR3 bases are TGTGCCAGCAGTGAAGCGCTTCAGGGACGGATCTTC.

This chain connects TRBV20-1 to TRBJ1-1, with D hard to call. This CDR3 has 13 residues. Trimming stripped 1 base from V and 5 bases from J, with 11 bases between. Germline V gene lookup returns CDR1 DFQATT and CDR2 SNEGSKA (reference sequence). CDR3 bases: TGCAGTGCTAGAGGCCCTACCCCGACTGAAGCTTTCTTT. It codes for CSARGPTPTEAFF.

As for this clonotype: The junction differs from germline at one of its ends, possibly a read error. J is TRBJ2-2 and V is TRBV7-2; tentatively, D is TRBD2 (5 bases). The germline V gene has CDR1 SGHTA and CDR2 FQGNSA. CDR3 length equals 15 residues. CDR3 bases: TGCGCCAGCAGCCAGGAAACACTAGTCTACGAGCAGCACTTTTTT. Its translation: CASSQETLVYEQHFF. Variable domain in full (rest from reference TRBV7-2 and TRBJ2-2): GAGVSQSPSNKVTEKGKDVELRCDPISGHTALYWYRQSLGQGLEFLIYFQGNSAPDKSGLPSDRFSAERTGGSVSTLTIQRTQQEDSAVYLCASSQETLVYEQHFFGEGSRLTVL.

As concerns this clonotype: This likely comes from a read error, as the CDR3 has no conserved phenylalanine or tryptophan at its end. No DNA is shown, since the ends of the CDR3 on it are uncertain; the CDR3 is the one TCRdb lists. The chain uses TRBV7-9 and TRBJ1-2; the table names TRBD1, a call not compared with the DNA. Per germline, CDR1 SEHNR and CDR2 FQNEAQ (reference sequence). The CDR3 numbers 13 amino acids, ends counted. CDR3 amino acids: CASSGGQGMGETQ.

This clonotype was found many times. The rearrangement joins TRBV6-6 to TRBJ1-4, with D possibly being TRBD1 (6 bases). V shed 6 bases and J shed 8 bases, with 16 bases lying between them. CDR1 is MNHNY, CDR2 SVGAGI, per germline (reference sequence). The CDR3 consists of 14 residues. CDR3 residues: CASSLGQFSEKLFF. DNA of the CDR3: TGTGCCAGCAGCCTTGGACAGTTTTCCGAAAAACTGTTTTTT.

As for this clonotype: This may come from a read error, since a much larger clone is one base off. The chain has TRBV6-5 and TRBJ1-6; D is unclear. This CDR3 has 16 amino acids. With 6 bases removed from V and 5 bases from J, the gap between germline ends came to 17 bases. Germline values: CDR1 MNHEY, CDR2 SVGAGI. This chain's CDR3 is CASRGYSGVDNSPLHF. The CDR3 DNA reads TGTGCCAGCAGAGGGTATTCGGGTGTAGATAATTCACCCCTCCACTTT.

This clonotype was seen a single time. One end of the junction fails to match germline, which may point to a read error. CDR3 in DNA: TGCGCCAGCACCCTCAGCGGGGGCGTGACAGATACGCAGTATTTT. Residues: CASTLSGGVTDTQYF. This chain joins TRBV5-5 and TRBJ2-3; 8 bases fit TRBD2. CDR1 is SGHKS, CDR2 YYEKEE, per germline (reference sequence). The CDR3 sequence is 15 residues long.

This clonotype was counted many times. This sequence joins TRBV12-3 or TRBV12-4 and TRBJ1-1; a possible D gene is TRBD1 (5 bases). V was shortened by 6 bases and J by 3 bases, with 20 bases between the two germline ends. The CDR3 totals 16 residues. The CDR3, as DNA: TGTGCCAGCAGCCGCCCACCGGGACGCCTCTACACTGAAGCTTTCTTT. Its protein is CASSRPPGRLYTEAFF.

This clonotype has ten or more counts. The rearrangement joins TRBV29-1 to TRBJ1-2, with D perhaps TRBD1 (6 bases). Germline CDR1 SQVTM, CDR2 ANQGSEA. Trimming cost V 3 bases and J 3 bases, with 11 bases left between them. The CDR3 extends over 13 amino acids. CDR3 region: CSVDAGADYGYTF. The CDR3 DNA follows: TGCAGCGTTGACGCGGGGGCGGACTATGGCTACACCTTC.